This T cell receptor beta chain was identified during a study of OX40 agonist ivuxolimab in advanced cancers. Study summary: At 0.01 to 10 mg/kg, ivuxolimab was administered intravenously to patients every 2 weeks. Every patient in dose escalation had hepatocellular carcinoma, melanoma, renal cell or head and neck cancer.

The protocol was immunoSEQ multiplex PCR, while the TCRdb copy is restricted to in-frame clones and leaves out a portion. The profile shows 11,000 to 15,000 clones, 85% to 95% of them singletons. The CDR3 sequence is 13 residues long. CDR1 is LGHNA and CDR2 is YNFKEQ in the germline V gene. For this clone: The antigen remains unidentified.

Study results and caveats: Both CD4+ and CD8+ T cell populations in blood had undergone clonal expansion by week 6 at 0.1 to 3.0 mg/kg.

This material consisted of CD4+ or CD8+ T cells sorted from blood, taken in a trial of the OX40 agonist ivuxolimab. V is TRBV4-2 and J is TRBJ2-7; 11 positions match TRBD2. This receptor was obtained from an adult with an advanced solid tumor such as melanoma, head and neck, liver or kidney cancer. CDR3 loop: CASSQDLAGGLKV. The CDR3 coding sequence is TGTGCCAGCAGCCAAGATTTAGCGGGGGGGCTAAAGGTC.